These 16 T cell receptor beta chains came from one sample sequenced in a study of shared clonotypes between healthy human individuals. Assay: immunoSEQ multiplex PCR; the TCRdb copy retains only in-frame clones and omits some. The repertoire holds about 2 million clones, with roughly 95% as singletons. Naive CD8 cells, CD45RO-negative and positively selected for CCR7, excluded terminally differentiated effector memory CD45RA+ cells. Sequenced: naive CD8+ T cells sorted from blood. These receptors were taken from a man younger than 30 in good health.

The J gene is TRBJ2-2, the V gene TRBV10-3, with D perhaps given as TRBD1 or TRBD2 (5 bases each). This CDR3 has 15 residues. From germline, CDR1 is ENHRY and CDR2 SYGVKD. V was pared by 10 bases and J by 3 bases, with 18 bases between. CDR3 DNA: TGTGCCACCAAAACCCCGGGACCTGACACCGGGGAGCTGTTTTTT. Translating it yields CATKTPGPDTGELFF.

In regard to this clone: Other nucleotide sequences from this sample produce the same CDR3. V is TRBV9 and J is TRBJ2-3, with TRBD2 matching over 10 bases. This CDR3 has 15 residues. CDR1 SGDLS and CDR2 YYNGEE come from the germline V gene. The V segment lost 3 bases and the J segment 3 bases; nucleotides outside the gene matches: 4. The CDR3 sequence: CASSGSGGATDTQYF. The CDR3 bases are TGTGCCAGCAGCGGCAGCGGGGGGGCGACAGATACGCAGTATTTT.

This chain joins TRBV6-1 and TRBJ2-7, with D unresolved. Germline CDR1 reads MNHNS; CDR2 reads SASEGT. V was pared by 4 bases and J by 0 bases, with 10 bases between. The CDR3 loop spans 14 amino acids. The CDR3: CASSARGLSYEQYF. Here the CDR3 DNA reads TGTGCCAGCAGTGCCCGCGGTCTCTCCTACGAGCAGTACTTC.

V and J are TRBV4-1 and TRBJ2-1; 12 bases align to TRBD2. This CDR3 has 15 residues. The ends lost 3 bases at V and 8 bases at J; junction bases unmatched: 5. Looked up from germline, CDR1 is MGHRA and CDR2 is YSYEKL. In nucleotides, the CDR3 is TGCGCCAGCAGCCACCCTAGCGGGGGGGCTGATGAGCAGTTCTTC. Translation gives CASSHPSGGADEQFF.

The chain is built from TRBV15 and TRBJ2-3; D is unclear. The CDR3 is made up of 14 amino acids. The germline V and J ends were trimmed by 3 bases and 5 bases, with 12 bases remaining between them. Germline CDR1 is LNHNV and CDR2 is YYDKDF (reference sequence). For the CDR3, the DNA is TGTGCCACCAGCAGTGAAGACATTTTAGATACGCAGTATTTT. Protein sequence: CATSSEDILDTQYF.

The chain recombines TRBV10-2 with TRBJ2-3, with 8 bases identical to TRBD2. Germline CDR1 reads WSHSY; CDR2 reads SAAADI. V lost 1 base, J lost 0 bases, and 12 bases stayed unmatched. The CDR3 runs 19 residues. CDR3 nucleotide sequence: TGCGCCAGCAGTGAGTTGCGGGGGGTGACGGACTCTAGCACAGATACGCAGTATTTT. Its translation: CASSELRGVTDSSTDTQYF.

The chain carries TRBV11-2 and TRBJ2-7; D is possibly TRBD1 (7 bases). This CDR3 contains 15 residues. Trimming removed 1 base at V and 2 bases at J, with 12 bases between. Germline assignment: CDR1 SGHAT and CDR2 FQNNGV. The DNA for the CDR3 is TGTGCCAGCAGCTTAGCAGGGGGAGGTACCTACGAGCAGTACTTC. This sequence encodes CASSLAGGGTYEQYF. Full variable domain (rest looked up from reference TRBV11-2 and TRBJ2-7): EAGVAQSPRYKIIEKRQSVAFWCNPISGHATLYWYQQILGQGPKLLIQFQNNGVVDDSQLPKDRFSAERLKGVDSTLKIQPAKLEDSAVYLCASSLAGGGTYEQYFGPGTRLTVT.

The rearrangement joins TRBV4-1 to TRBJ2-1; TRBD2 aligns across 15 bases. The CDR3 extends over 16 amino acids. J was trimmed by 7 bases and V by 3 bases; bases with no gene match: 4. Per the germline V gene, CDR1 is MGHRA and CDR2 is YSYEKL. CDR3 protein: CASSHGLAGGLNEQFF. CDR3 bases: TGCGCCAGCAGCCACGGACTAGCGGGGGGGCTTAATGAGCAGTTCTTC.

About this clone itself: The same CDR3 is also encoded by other DNA sequences in this sample. The V and J genes are TRBV6-1 and TRBJ2-7, with D hard to call. Per germline, CDR1 MNHNS and CDR2 SASEGT. This CDR3 is built from 13 residues. The ends were cut back, 1 base at V and 4 bases at J, with 8 bases in the middle. The CDR3 is CASSEGIGYEQYF. The CDR3 DNA follows: TGTGCCAGCAGTGAAGGGATCGGTTACGAGCAGTACTTC.

CDR3 residues: CASSGGSDNSPLHF. As DNA, the CDR3 is TGTGCCAGCAGCGGCGGGTCCGATAATTCACCCCTCCACTTT. The chain has TRBV9 and TRBJ1-6; no clear D. Trimming took off 3 bases at V and 5 bases at J, with 9 bases between the two ends. CDR3 length: 14 residues. Germline V gene lookup returns CDR1 SGDLS and CDR2 YYNGEE.

Comments on this clone: This CDR3 is also generated by other DNA sequences in the sample. This sequence joins TRBV9 and TRBJ2-7, with 7 bases identical to TRBD2. The CDR3 contains 14 residues. V was clipped by 0 bases and J by 3 bases; unmatched bases: 3. Germline V CDR1 and CDR2: SGDLS, YYNGEE. CDR3 amino acids: CASSVGTSDYEQYF. DNA for the CDR3: TGTGCCAGCAGCGTAGGTACTAGCGACTACGAGCAGTACTTC.

The table lists this clone with a count of one. The chain links TRBV2 to TRBJ2-3; 9 bases are a match to TRBD2. The germline V gene has CDR1 SNHLY and CDR2 FYNNEI. The CDR3 totals 17 residues. V was pared by 5 bases and J by 2 bases, with 11 bases of the junction left unmatched. The CDR3 DNA is TGTGCCAGCAGTATGATTAGCGGGGGAGCACTCACAGATACGCAGTATTTT. It translates to CASSMISGGALTDTQYF.

CDR3 protein: CASSPDPLAGGKETQYF. The CDR3 bases are TGTGCCAGCAGCCCCGACCCTCTAGCGGGGGGGAAAGAGACCCAGTACTTC. The chain links TRBV11-2 to TRBJ2-5, with 12 bases lining up with TRBD2. V lost 5 bases, J lost 3 bases, and 10 bases stayed unmatched. Germline CDR1 and CDR2: SGHAT and FQNNGV. The CDR3 loop spans 17 amino acids.

This chain links TRBV7-6 with TRBJ1-6; D perhaps matches TRBD1 (6 bases). Germline assignment: CDR1 SGHVS and CDR2 FNYEAQ. V gave up 2 bases and J gave up 3 bases, with 14 bases separating them. This CDR3 comprises 17 residues. The CDR3 spells CASSLTREGVYNSPLHF. In DNA, the CDR3 is TGTGCCAGCAGCTTAACCCGAGAGGGGGTCTATAATTCACCCCTCCACTTT.

Turning to this clone: The sample has other DNA sequences that encode this CDR3 too. The chain uses TRBV27 and TRBJ2-7, with D maybe TRBD1 (7 bases). Trimming removed 5 bases from V and 4 bases from J, with 12 bases in between. Per germline, CDR1 MNHEY and CDR2 SMNVEV (reference sequence). The CDR3 length is 13 residues. This CDR3 reads CASSIQGTYEQYF. The CDR3, as DNA: TGTGCCAGCAGTATACAGGGGACTTACGAGCAGTACTTC.

This sequence joins TRBV4-1 and TRBJ1-1; 7 bases are shared with TRBD1. The V and J ends lost 3 bases and 5 bases, in that order; junction bases with no gene match: 9. CDR3 length: 15 amino acids. Per germline, CDR1 MGHRA and CDR2 YSYEKL. CDR3 coding DNA: TGCGCCAGCAGCCATAGCGAGGGGGCTAGGACTGAAGCTTTCTTT. Its translation: CASSHSEGARTEAFF.